One and the same sample provided the 29 T cell receptor beta chains below, sequenced in a study of spatial heterogeneity in lung cancer. Each CDR3 protein gets one entry after TCRdb re-called the 5' RACE reads with MiXCR. The data show about 110,000 distinct CDR3 sequences, about a tenth seen once. The sample's time point: blood at routine non-recurrence follow-up after resection. The sample here was PBMCs, taken at follow-up. All receptors derive from a female donor with early-stage non-small cell lung cancer.

This clonotype was counted at least ten times. The chain employs TRBV2 and TRBJ1-2; D call uncertain. Germline-derived CDR1 and CDR2 are SNHLY and FYNNEI. The V gene lost 10 bases and the J gene lost 2 bases, with 17 bases spanning the gap. The CDR3 runs 14 residues. CDR3 sequence: CATVVGPRNYGYTF. The CDR3 nucleotides are TGTGCCACAGTTGTAGGACCGAGGAACTATGGCTACACCTTC.

V and J are TRBV7-8 and TRBJ2-1; 8 positions match TRBD1. In germline, CDR1 is SGHVS, CDR2 FQNEAQ. The CDR3 spans 15 residues. Unmatched junction bases numbered 12, after V lost 7 bases and J lost 7 bases. The DNA of the CDR3 is TGTGCCAGCACTCCCATAAGCCGGACAGGGAATGAGCAGTTCTTC. Amino acids: CASTPISRTGNEQFF.

This clonotype appeared many times. In DNA, the CDR3 is TGTGCCAGCAGCTTGATAGACCAAGAGACCCAGTACTTC. It translates to CASSLIDQETQYF. This chain uses TRBV7-2 with TRBJ2-5; D is unclear. CDR1 and CDR2 from the germline V gene are SGHTA and FQGNSA. V lost 3 bases, J lost 0 bases, and 5 bases lay in between. This CDR3 has 13 residues.

There are many counts of this clonotype. V is TRBV28 and J is TRBJ2-4, with TRBD1 as a possible D gene (5 bases). This CDR3 has 18 amino acids. From germline, CDR1 is MDHEN and CDR2 SYDVKM. V lost 5 bases, J lost 1 base, and 21 bases lay in between. As DNA, the CDR3 is TGTGCCAGCAGTGACCTAGTACGGACAAGGGTTGCCAAAAACATTCAGTACTTC. The encoded protein is CASSDLVRTRVAKNIQYF.

This clonotype was counted many times. The chain carries TRBV5-4 and TRBJ2-4; D not certain. Germline V gene data show CDR1 as SGHNT and CDR2 as YYREEE (reference sequence). The CDR3 runs to 13 residues. V was shortened by 4 bases and J by 1 base, with 6 bases between the two germline ends. The DNA of the CDR3 is TGTGCCAGCAGCCCACAGGCCAAAAACATTCAGTACTTC. Its translation is CASSPQAKNIQYF.

The rearrangement links TRBV28 to TRBJ2-7; 8 bases line up with TRBD1. CDR3 length equals 16 residues. The germline V gene encodes CDR1 MDHEN and CDR2 SYDVKM. V lost 5 bases, J lost 1 base, and 10 bases stayed unmatched. For the CDR3, the DNA is TGTGCCAGCAGTACTATAAGACAGGGGCGATCCTACGAGCAGTACTTC. Protein: CASSTIRQGRSYEQYF.

J is TRBJ2-7 and V is TRBV29-1, with D perhaps TRBD2 (5 bases). The CDR3 consists of 12 residues. The ends were cut back, 3 bases at V and 9 bases at J, with 15 bases in the middle. Per the germline V gene, CDR1 is SQVTM and CDR2 is ANQGSEA. The CDR3 coding sequence is TGCAGCGTTGACAATTATCGGGGTGTGCAGTACTTC. It translates to CSVDNYRGVQYF.

This clonotype was picked up a small number of times. This rearrangement joins TRBV20-1 to TRBJ1-2; D is possibly TRBD1 (6 bases). Trimming took 3 bases from V and 3 from J, leaving 17 bases between them. CDR1 DFQATT and CDR2 SNEGSKA come from the germline V gene (reference sequence). The CDR3 loop spans 15 amino acids. CDR3 bases: TGCAGTGCTAGTCAGAACAGGGCTGATGACTATGGCTACACCTTC. Its translation: CSASQNRADDYGYTF.

This clonotype was counted many times. This rearrangement joins TRBV14 to TRBJ2-3, with TRBD2 matching over 14 bases. V lost 4 bases, J lost 3 bases, and 6 bases stayed unmatched. Looked up from germline, CDR1 is SGHDN and CDR2 is FVKESK. CDR3 length equals 17 residues. In nucleotides, the CDR3 is TGTGCCAGCAGCCGGGGACTAGCGGGAGTTCTAACAGATACGCAGTATTTT. Amino acids: CASSRGLAGVLTDTQYF.

This clonotype has a count of ten or more. The chain joins TRBV15 to TRBJ2-5, with TRBD2 identical over 8 bases. V shed 0 bases and J 4 bases; nucleotides not matched to a gene: 16. Germline loops: CDR1 LNHNV, CDR2 YYDKDF (reference sequence). This CDR3 has 19 residues. Written as DNA, the CDR3 is TGTGCCACCAGCAGAGATCCCGGGTATGCAGCGGGAGTACCAGAGACCCAGTACTTC. This codes for CATSRDPGYAAGVPETQYF.

This clonotype was detected ten times or more. The gene calls are TRBV27 and TRBJ1-2, with D possibly matching TRBD1 (5 bases). The ends were cut back, 3 bases at V and 8 bases at J, with 13 bases in the middle. This CDR3 is 13 amino acids long. Germline CDR1 reads MNHEY; CDR2 reads SMNVEV (reference sequence). CDR3 in DNA: TGTGCCAGCAGTTTCCGGGGGTCCCGCGGCTACACCTTC. This encodes CASSFRGSRGYTF.

This clonotype has just a few counts. The chain is built from TRBV30 and TRBJ1-1; D gene ambiguous. CDR1 is GTSNPN, CDR2 SVGIG, per germline (reference sequence). The V end lost 3 bases, the J end lost 1 base, and 12 bases lay between the germline ends. The CDR3 extends over 14 amino acids. The CDR3 is CAWSYGMGNTEAFF. The DNA of the CDR3 is TGTGCCTGGAGCTACGGTATGGGGAACACTGAAGCTTTCTTT.

This clonotype was counted only a few times. The genes are TRBV6-2 or TRBV6-3 and TRBJ1-2, with TRBD1 matching 7 bases. The CDR3 runs 14 residues. The germline CDR1 and CDR2 sequences are MNHEY and SVGEGT. The J segment lost 4 bases and the V segment lost 7 bases, leaving 9 bases of the junction unmatched. The CDR3 reads CASIRPGQTYGYTF. The CDR3 DNA follows: TGTGCCAGCATCCGGCCGGGACAGACCTATGGCTACACCTTC.

Only a few counts were recorded for this clonotype. The chain carries TRBV5-1 and TRBJ1-2; D uncertain. V was shortened by 4 bases and J by 2 bases, with 12 bases between the two germline ends. CDR1 and CDR2 (germline): SGHRS, YFSETQ. This CDR3 is built from 14 residues. CDR3 nucleotide sequence: TGCGCCAGCAGCGATGGGCAGCCCAACTATGGCTACACCTTC. Translation: CASSDGQPNYGYTF.

This clonotype showed up many times. V and J are TRBV6-2 or TRBV6-3 and TRBJ1-4; D not certain. The CDR3 has 14 residues. Between the trimmed V and J ends, which lost 3 bases and 8 bases, there was a span of 13 bases. Germline CDR1 and CDR2: MNHEY and SVGEGT. The CDR3 here is CASSYTGPGEKLFF. The CDR3, as DNA: TGTGCCAGCAGTTATACTGGACCGGGCGAAAAACTGTTTTTT.

The chain couples TRBV3-1 to TRBJ2-5, with D perhaps TRBD2 (6 bases). Trimming left V 4 bases short and J 1 base short, with 13 bases between. The length of the CDR3 is 15 residues. Germline-derived CDR1 and CDR2 are LGHDT and YNNKEL (reference sequence). The CDR3, as DNA: TGTGCCAGCAGCCCTCTAACTAGCAGCCAAGAGACCCAGTACTTC. Its translation: CASSPLTSSQETQYF.

This clonotype was picked up many times. Here the CDR3 DNA reads TGTGCCAGCAGCCAAGTAGGGACCTACGAGCAGTACTTC. This codes for CASSQVGTYEQYF. The V and J genes are TRBV3-1 and TRBJ2-7, with D uncertain. CDR3 length equals 13 residues. CDR1 LGHDT and CDR2 YNNKEL come from the germline V gene (reference sequence). V lost 1 base, J lost 2 bases, and 6 bases lay in between.

The rearrangement uses TRBV2 and TRBJ2-1; D gene uncertain. Between the trimmed V and J ends, which lost 7 bases and 0 bases, there was a span of 7 bases. CDR3 size: 13 residues. The germline gives CDR1 SNHLY, CDR2 FYNNEI. CDR3 nucleotides: TGTGCCAGCAAAACATACTCCTACAATGAGCAGTTCTTC. Its translation is CASKTYSYNEQFF. Full variable domain (remainder filled in from reference TRBV2 and TRBJ2-1): EPEVTQTPSHQVTQMGQEVILRCVPISNHLYFYWYRQILGQKVEFLVSFYNNEISEKSEIFDDQFSVERPDGSNFTLKIRSTKLEDSAMYFCASKTYSYNEQFFGPGTRLTVL.

The CDR3 here is CASSPAKNPLTDTQYF. CDR3 sequence (DNA): TGTGCCAGCTCACCAGCAAAGAATCCCCTCACAGATACGCAGTATTTT. V is TRBV18 and J is TRBJ2-3; D remains ambiguous. V lost 2 bases and J 2 bases, leaving 14 bases between the germline ends. The CDR3 spans 16 residues. CDR1 is KGHSH and CDR2 is LQKENI in the germline V gene. Looking up the rest from reference TRBV18 and TRBJ2-3 gives the full variable domain: NAGVMQNPRHLVRRRGQEARLRCSPMKGHSHVYWYRQLPEEGLKFMVYLQKENIIDESGMPKERFSAEFPKEGPSILRIQQVVRGDSAAYFCASSPAKNPLTDTQYFGPGTRLTVL.

The chain combines TRBV27 with TRBJ1-4; D perhaps matches TRBD1 (5 bases). This CDR3 region has 12 residues. Trimming pared 8 bases from V and 6 bases from J, leaving 10 bases between. Germline V gene sequence: CDR1 MNHEY, CDR2 SMNVEV (reference sequence). CDR3 sequence: CASGRGYEKLFF. In DNA form, the CDR3 reads TGTGCCAGCGGGCGGGGGTATGAAAAACTGTTTTTT.

The chain carries TRBV20-1 and TRBJ2-3; D perhaps matches TRBD2 (6 bases). Germline V gene sequence: CDR1 DFQATT, CDR2 SNEGSKA (reference sequence). The CDR3 covers 15 residues. The V and J ends lost 3 bases and 2 bases respectively, with 15 bases between them. CDR3 amino acids: CSARVSGLPTDTQYF. The CDR3 bases are TGCAGTGCTAGGGTCAGCGGGCTCCCCACAGATACGCAGTATTTT.

The rearrangement uses TRBV6-1 and TRBJ2-5; D unclear. Germline V lookup: CDR1 MNHNS, CDR2 SASEGT. The CDR3 has 13 residues. V was trimmed by 5 bases and J by 5 bases, leaving 12 bases between them. DNA for the CDR3: TGTGCCAGCAGTCTCACCCATGGGGAGACCCAGTACTTC. It translates to CASSLTHGETQYF.

This clonotype has a handful of counts. The CDR3 reads CASSLGPGARYGYTF. The CDR3 DNA sequence: TGTGCCAGCAGCTTAGGCCCCGGGGCACGCTATGGCTACACCTTC. This rearrangement joins TRBV7-6 to TRBJ1-2; tentatively, D is TRBD1 (5 bases). V was cut by 1 base and J by 4 bases, with 13 bases left in between. The germline V gene has CDR1 SGHVS and CDR2 FNYEAQ. The length of the CDR3 is 15 residues. The whole variable domain, filled in from reference TRBV7-6 and TRBJ1-2, reads GAGVSQSPRYKVTKRGQDVALRCDPISGHVSLYWYRQALGQGPEFLTYFNYEAQQDKSGLPNDRFSAERPEGSISTLTIQRTEQRDSAMYRCASSLGPGARYGYTFGSGTRLTVV.

The chain carries TRBV28 and TRBJ2-1; tentatively, D is TRBD2 (5 bases). Trimming took off 3 bases at V and 8 bases at J, with 11 bases between the two ends. The CDR3 sequence is 13 residues long. Germline loops: CDR1 MDHEN, CDR2 SYDVKM. CDR3 nucleotides: TGTGCCAGCAGTTTCTCCGGGGTTGATGAGCAGTTCTTC. Translation gives CASSFSGVDEQFF.

This clonotype was detected many times. The chain uses TRBV11-2 and TRBJ2-3, with D uncertain. The germline V and J ends were trimmed by 2 bases and 6 bases, with 6 bases remaining between them. CDR3 size: 12 residues. Germline V gene sequence: CDR1 SGHAT, CDR2 FQNNGV. CDR3 DNA: TGTGCCAGCAGCTTACGGTCTGATACGCAGTATTTT. It translates to CASSLRSDTQYF.

This chain links TRBV7-9 with TRBJ1-4; D gene ambiguous. The CDR3 loop spans 12 amino acids. V lost 1 base and J lost 7, with 4 bases in between. The germline CDR1 and CDR2 sequences are SEHNR and FQNEAQ (reference sequence). The CDR3 reads CASSLVREKLFF. The CDR3, as DNA: TGTGCCAGCAGCTTAGTTCGTGAAAAACTGTTTTTT.

This clonotype was seen ten or more times. V and J are TRBV9 and TRBJ2-5, with a possible D match to TRBD1 (6 bases). The V end was cut by 0 bases, the J end by 4 bases, with 16 bases between. From germline, CDR1 is SGDLS and CDR2 YYNGEE. The CDR3 spans 16 residues. As DNA, the CDR3 is TGTGCCAGCAGCGTAGGGGAAACTAACAGGGCAGAGACCCAGTACTTC. This encodes CASSVGETNRAETQYF.

V gene TRBV4-2 combines with J gene TRBJ2-1; 8 positions agree with TRBD1. CDR3 size: 16 residues. The trim removed 1 base at V and 4 bases at J, leaving 6 bases unmatched. Germline V gene data show CDR1 as LGHNA and CDR2 as YNFKEQ. Here the CDR3 DNA reads TGTGCCAGCAGCCAAGCCTGGGACAGGACGTACAATGAGCAGTTCTTC. It specifies CASSQAWDRTYNEQFF.

This sequence joins TRBV3-1 and TRBJ2-7; 9 bases line up with TRBD2. CDR1 and CDR2 from the germline V gene are LGHDT and YNNKEL (reference sequence). The CDR3 spans 15 residues. V dropped 0 bases and J dropped 8; count of bases not matched to a gene: 8. The CDR3 loop reads CASSQDGASGNKQYF. In nucleotides, the CDR3 is TGTGCCAGCAGCCAAGATGGGGCTAGCGGGAACAAGCAGTACTTC.